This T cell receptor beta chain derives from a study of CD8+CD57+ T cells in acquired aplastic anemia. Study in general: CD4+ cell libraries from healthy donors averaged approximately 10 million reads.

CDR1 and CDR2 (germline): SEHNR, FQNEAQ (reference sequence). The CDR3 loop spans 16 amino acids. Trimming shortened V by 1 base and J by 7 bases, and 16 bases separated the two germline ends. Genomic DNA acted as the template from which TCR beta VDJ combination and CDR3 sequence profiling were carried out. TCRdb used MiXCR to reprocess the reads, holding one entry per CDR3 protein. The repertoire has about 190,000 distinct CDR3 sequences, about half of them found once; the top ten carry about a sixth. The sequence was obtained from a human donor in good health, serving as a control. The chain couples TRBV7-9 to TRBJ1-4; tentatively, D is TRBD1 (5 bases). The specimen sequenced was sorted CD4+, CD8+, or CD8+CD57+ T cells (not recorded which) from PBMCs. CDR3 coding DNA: TGTGCCAGCAGCTTAGAGGGGTGGAGAGGGACTGAAAAACTGTTTTTT. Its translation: CASSLEGWRGTEKLFF.